This T cell receptor beta chain was captured in a study of cytotoxic CD8 clonotypes in ibrutinib-treated CLL. Study details: There were, on average, about 240,000 productive templates and tens of thousands of productive rearrangements per sample. Regarding the study as a whole: Baseline clonality exceeded age-matched healthy donors and tracked circulating CD8+ T-cell counts. The study found public clonotypes uncommon, contracting or stable on treatment. Baseline levels were approached again at progression, after clonality had risen at ibrutinib response.

As regards this clone: Its antigen is as yet unknown.

Method: immunoSEQ multiplex PCR; TCRdb's copy keeps in-frame clones and lacks some. The sample lists approximately 100,000 clones, roughly 80% occurring once. The germline V gene encodes CDR1 SQVTM and CDR2 ANQGSEA. V was pared by 7 bases and J by 4 bases, with 8 bases of the junction left unmatched. The CDR3 runs 13 residues. The chain has TRBV29-1 and TRBJ2-7, with 9 positions matching TRBD1. Sequenced here: PBMCs, sampled after 24 months of ibrutinib treatment. This TCR derives from a human donor with chronic lymphocytic leukemia. Here the CDR3 reads CSGGQGTPYEQYF. The CDR3, as DNA: TGCAGCGGGGGACAGGGCACCCCTTACGAGCAGTACTTC.